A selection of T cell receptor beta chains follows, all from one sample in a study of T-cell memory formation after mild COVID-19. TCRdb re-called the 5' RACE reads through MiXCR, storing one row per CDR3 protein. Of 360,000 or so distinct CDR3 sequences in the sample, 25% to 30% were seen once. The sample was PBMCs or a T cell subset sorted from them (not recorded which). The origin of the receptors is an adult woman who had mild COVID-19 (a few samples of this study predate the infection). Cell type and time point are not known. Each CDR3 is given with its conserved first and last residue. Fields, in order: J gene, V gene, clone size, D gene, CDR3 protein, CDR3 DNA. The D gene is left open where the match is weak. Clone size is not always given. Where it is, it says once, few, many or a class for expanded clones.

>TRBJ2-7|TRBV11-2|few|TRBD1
CASSLRTGGSYEQYF
TGTGCCAGCAGCCTGAGGACAGGGGGCTCCTACGAGCAGTACTTC
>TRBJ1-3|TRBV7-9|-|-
CASSLVSDRSSGNTIYF
TGTGCCAGCAGCTTAGTATCCGACAGGTCCTCCGGAAACACCATATATTTT
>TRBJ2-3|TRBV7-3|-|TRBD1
CASSLSGQGIGLATDTQYF
TGTGCCAGCAGCTTAAGTGGACAGGGTATCGGGCTTGCCACAGATACGCAGTATTTT
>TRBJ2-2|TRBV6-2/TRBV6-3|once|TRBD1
CASKKWPGQGASSTGELFF
TGTGCCAGCAAAAAATGGCCGGGACAGGGGGCGAGTAGCACCGGGGAGCTGTTTTTT
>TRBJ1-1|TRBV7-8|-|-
CASSLDGWNTEAFF
TGTGCCAGCAGCTTAGACGGGTGGAACACTGAAGCTTTCTTT
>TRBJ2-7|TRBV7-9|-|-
CASRTETYEQYF
TGTGCCAGCAGGACAGAGACCTACGAGCAGTACTTC
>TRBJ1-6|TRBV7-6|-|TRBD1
CASSLGSMGQSSPLHF
TGTGCCAGCAGCCTTGGGAGTATGGGACAGAGTTCACCCCTCCACTTT
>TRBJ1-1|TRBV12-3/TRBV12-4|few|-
CASRGNEAFF
TGTGCCAGCAGGGGGAATGAAGCTTTCTTT
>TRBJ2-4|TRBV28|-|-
CASSPERAGAKNIQYF
TGTGCCAGCAGTCCAGAAAGGGCTGGGGCCAAAAACATTCAGTACTTC
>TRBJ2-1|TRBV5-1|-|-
CASSLWAHTGNEQFF
TGCGCCAGCAGCTTGTGGGCTCATACCGGCAATGAGCAGTTCTTC
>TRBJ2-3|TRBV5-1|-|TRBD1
CASRDRGVPTDTQYF
TGCGCCAGCAGGGACAGGGGCGTCCCCACAGATACGCAGTATTTT
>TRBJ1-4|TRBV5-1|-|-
CASSLGGSATNEKLFF
TGCGCCAGCAGCTTGGGGGGAAGCGCAACTAATGAAAAACTGTTTTTT
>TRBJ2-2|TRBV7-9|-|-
CASSLTGAGSNTGELFF
TGTGCCAGCAGCTTAACCGGCGCGGGGTCCAACACCGGGGAGCTGTTTTTT
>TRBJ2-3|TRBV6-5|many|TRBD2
CASSSGSGDTQYF
TGTGCCAGCAGTAGCGGGAGTGGAGATACGCAGTATTTT
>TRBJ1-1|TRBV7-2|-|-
CASSLEVGRDEAEAFF
TGTGCCAGCAGCTTAGAGGTCGGCAGGGATGAGGCTGAAGCTTTCTTT
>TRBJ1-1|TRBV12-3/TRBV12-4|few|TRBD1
CASQRGQTYTEAFF
TGTGCCAGCCAACGGGGACAGACCTACACTGAAGCTTTCTTT
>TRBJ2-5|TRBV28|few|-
CASRVQGETQYF
TGTGCCAGCAGAGTTCAGGGGGAGACCCAGTACTTC
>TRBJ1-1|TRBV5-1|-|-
CASSLVAGKPNTEAFF
TGCGCCAGCAGCTTGGTGGCAGGGAAACCAAACACTGAAGCTTTCTTT
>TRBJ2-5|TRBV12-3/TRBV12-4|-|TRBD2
CASSLTSGPGGGTQYF
TGTGCCAGCAGTTTGACTAGCGGGCCCGGCGGTGGGACCCAGTACTTC
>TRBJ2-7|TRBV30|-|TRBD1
CAWSVDRSYEQYF
TGTGCCTGGAGTGTGGACAGGTCCTACGAGCAGTACTTC
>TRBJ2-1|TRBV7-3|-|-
CASSFVGSSYNEQFF
TGTGCCAGCAGTTTCGTGGGGAGCTCCTACAATGAGCAGTTCTTC
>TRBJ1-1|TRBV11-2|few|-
CASRPGGLTLTEAFF
TGTGCCAGCAGGCCGGGGGGGCTAACGCTCACTGAAGCTTTCTTT
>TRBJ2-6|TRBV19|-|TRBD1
CASVRGQYSGANVLTF
TGTGCCAGTGTAAGGGGGCAGTACTCTGGGGCCAACGTCCTGACTTTC
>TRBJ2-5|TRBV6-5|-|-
CASSYSASETQYF
TGTGCCAGCAGTTACTCCGCGTCGGAGACCCAGTACTTC
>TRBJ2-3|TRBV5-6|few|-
CASSLATGGDTQYF
TGTGCCAGCAGCTTGGCCACGGGTGGAGATACGCAGTATTTT
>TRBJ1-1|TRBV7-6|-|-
CASSLDTGRVTEAFF
TGTGCCAGCAGCTTAGACACTGGGAGGGTCACTGAAGCTTTCTTT
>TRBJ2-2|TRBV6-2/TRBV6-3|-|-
CASNQQGSGRELFF
TGTGCCAGCAACCAACAGGGCTCCGGAAGGGAGCTGTTTTTT
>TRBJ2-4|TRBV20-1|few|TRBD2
CSARSREVKNIQYF
TGCAGTGCTAGATCACGGGAGGTCAAAAACATTCAGTACTTC
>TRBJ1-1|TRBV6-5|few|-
CASTHQPGSGTEAFF
TGTGCCAGCACCCACCAACCCGGGTCGGGAACTGAAGCTTTCTTT
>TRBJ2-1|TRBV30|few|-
CAWRWQGTAFF
TGTGCCTGGAGGTGGCAGGGGACGGCGTTCTTC
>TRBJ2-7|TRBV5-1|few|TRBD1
CASSGLTGGPFYEQYF
TGCGCCAGCAGCGGGCTGACAGGGGGCCCGTTTTACGAGCAGTACTTC
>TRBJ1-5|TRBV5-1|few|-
CASSLSGTQPQHF
TGCGCCAGCAGCTTGTCAGGGACGCAGCCCCAGCATTTT
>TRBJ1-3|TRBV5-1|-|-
CASRSAGNTIYF
TGCGCCAGCAGATCGGCCGGAAACACCATATATTTT
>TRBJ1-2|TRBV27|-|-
CASSLTGRPGDGYTF
TGTGCCAGCAGTTTAACCGGGAGACCGGGGGATGGCTACACCTTC
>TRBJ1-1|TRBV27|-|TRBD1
CASSPTTGARNEAFF
TGTGCCAGCAGTCCGACGACAGGGGCTCGTAATGAAGCTTTCTTT
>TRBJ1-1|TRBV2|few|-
CASSVGGVVAEAFF
TGTGCCAGCAGTGTTGGCGGGGTGGTCGCTGAAGCTTTCTTT
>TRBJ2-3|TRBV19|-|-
CASSATGRTDTQYF
TGTGCCAGTAGTGCGACAGGACGCACAGATACGCAGTATTTT
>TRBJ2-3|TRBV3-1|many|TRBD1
CASSQGTGPKYF
TGTGCCAGCAGCCAAGGGACAGGGCCCAAGTATTTT
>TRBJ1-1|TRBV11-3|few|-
CASSSSRGEAFF
TGTGCCAGCAGCTCCTCCAGGGGTGAAGCTTTCTTT
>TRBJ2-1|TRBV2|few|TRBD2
CASITGGGGYNEQFF
TGTGCCAGCATCACCGGCGGGGGTGGGTACAATGAGCAGTTCTTC
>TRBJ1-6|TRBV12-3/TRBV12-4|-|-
CASSLRGTNSPLHF
TGTGCCAGCAGTTTAAGAGGGACCAATTCACCCCTCCACTTT
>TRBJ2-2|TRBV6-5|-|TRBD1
CASSPPGQGRDRLFF
TGTGCCAGCAGTCCGCCCGGACAGGGCAGGGATAGGCTGTTTTTT
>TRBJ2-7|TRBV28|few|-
CASSFSRTVREQYF
TGTGCCAGCAGTTTTTCCCGGACAGTCCGCGAGCAGTACTTC
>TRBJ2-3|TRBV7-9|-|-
CASSWRQESTDTQYF
TGTGCCAGCAGCTGGCGACAGGAGAGCACAGATACGCAGTATTTT
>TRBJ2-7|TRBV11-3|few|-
CASSSSPYEQYF
TGTGCCAGCAGCTCATCGCCTTACGAGCAGTACTTC
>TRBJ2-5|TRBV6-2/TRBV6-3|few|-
CASSYGQSGETQYF
TGTGCCAGCAGTTACGGACAAAGCGGAGAGACCCAGTACTTC
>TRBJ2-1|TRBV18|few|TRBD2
CASSPTSWNEQFF
TGTGCCAGCTCACCGACTAGCTGGAATGAGCAGTTCTTC
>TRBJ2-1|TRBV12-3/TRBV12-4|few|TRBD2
CASSLGLAGVSGQFF
TGTGCCAGCAGTTTGGGACTAGCGGGAGTATCGGGGCAGTTCTTC
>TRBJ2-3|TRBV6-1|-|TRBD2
CASSEIAGGTDTQYF
TGTGCCAGCAGTGAAATAGCGGGGGGCACAGATACGCAGTATTTT
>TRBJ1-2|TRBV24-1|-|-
CATLGLEDGYTF
TGTGCCACCTTAGGTTTGGAGGATGGCTACACCTTC
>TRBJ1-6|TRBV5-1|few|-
CASSLGLGSSYNSPLHF
TGCGCCAGCAGCTTGGGGTTAGGGAGCTCCTATAATTCACCCCTCCACTTT
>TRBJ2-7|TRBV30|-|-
CASSDGSYEQYF
TGTGCCTCCTCGGACGGGAGCTACGAGCAGTACTTC
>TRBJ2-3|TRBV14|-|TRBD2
CASSQQGLGEDTQYF
TGTGCCAGCAGCCAACAAGGACTAGGGGAAGATACGCAGTATTTT